This T cell receptor beta chain was identified during a study of T cell responses to AZD1222 COVID-19 vaccine (dated by TCRdb to the early 2020s). Regarding the study in general: AZD1222 recipients with second doses at about 4 weeks or about 12 weeks were pooled, because spike-specific TCR depth and breadth did not differ between schedules. TCR sequencing was performed for more than 230 trial participants, of whom some 200 were given two doses of AZD1222 and roughly 25 were given two doses of MenACWY control vaccine. Enrollment into the trials was organized by age into subgroups of 18-55, 56-69 and 70-plus years, and those subgroups contained about 150, 27 and 61 TCR-sequenced participants, respectively.

From the germline V gene, CDR1 is MNHNS and CDR2 is SASEGT. V lost 1 base and J lost 2 bases; the stretch between them is 9 bases long. The CDR3 contains 16 residues, cysteine and phenylalanine counted. Only CDR3 DNA is held: 48 bases, read in frame from base 1. The CDR3 regions of human TCRbeta chains were analyzed by immunosequencing. As for the original processing: Repertoire TCRs were matched against a reference library of SARS-CoV-2-specific TCRs generated with the MIRA antigen-specificity platform. Breadth meant the fraction of unique TCRs that were SARS-CoV-2-associated, whereas depth meant the fraction of total T cells that were SARS-CoV-2-associated. Using the MIRA data, each spike-specific TCR was mapped to the spike region that the TCR reacts to and placed in a CD4 or CD8 class. Log10-transformed breadth and depth values were compared by one-way ANOVA with Sidak's multiple comparisons tests. TCRdb took over this immuneACCESS table, retaining in-frame rearrangements with V and J assigned. Such tables are incomplete; in checked studies, under half of the missing clones stem from an unresolved V gene, and the remainder is unexplained. Clone size and the V and J calls come from that table; the DNA yielded D and trimming. This sample is represented by about 110,000 clones; roughly 90% of them were singletons. The ten largest clones represent around 1.5% of the sample.

Sample time point, as interpreted from the label and publication: baseline before first vaccination. Vaccinee samples were obtained from the UK trials COV001 and COV002, which included a single-blind randomized controlled phase 2/3 trial of AZD1222 (ChAdOx1 nCoV-19) in healthy adults. Trial participant PBMC samples were collected at day 0 and day 28 after the second dose for TCRbeta chain sequencing. General findings and caveats noted by the study authors: Participants were mostly white British and included more females than males, and it was suggested by the authors that clonal diversity may have been underestimated. Spike-specific TCR breadth and depth rose significantly after two AZD1222 doses compared with day 0 and with MenACWY recipients. Because no day 14 peak-response samples were available, repertoires were characterized only after the peak T cell response. Conclusions about previously exposed vaccinees are limited, since just five to seven AZD1222 recipients were seropositive for SARS-CoV-2 at baseline. Reportedly, almost half of the unique spike-specific TCRs recognized epitopes lying outside the regions that are mutated in the B.1.351 and B.1.1.7 variants. Vaccine-associated CD4 TCRs spanned the whole spike protein, with dominant responses in regions 160-218 and 743-854. In the small 56-69-year group, the increase in depth fell short of significance, most likely because of low power.

About this clone: Its antigen has not been determined. Base-call qualities are not available, and no considerably larger clone is one nucleotide away.

The V gene is TRBV6-1 and the J gene is TRBJ2-6, and perhaps TRBD2 as D gene, on 5 matching bases. The sample consisted of peripheral blood, taken on day 0 of AZD1222 vaccination. This TCR was recovered from an adult in good health. The DNA reads TGTGCCAGCAGTGAAGTGGCGAGGGCTGGGGCCAACGTCCTGACTTTC. This yields the protein CASSEVARAGANVLTF.